This note documents a single TCR beta chain sequence. Its specificity is unknown. These data come from a study of cytomegalovirus exposure and HLA in healthy donors. Overall study: The use of the same platform for the 95 to 150 validation repertoires and the 550 to 850 first-cohort repertoires was reported by a later analysis. Study-wide points: In vitro assays verified that a few CMV-associated chains recognized CMV antigens specifically.

Sequencing used immunoSEQ multiplex PCR; TCRdb keeps in-frame clones, though not all of them. The data show around 150,000 clones, with roughly four fifths seen just once and around 27% held by the top ten. While the first cohort had over 650 subjects, the donors belonged to the separate validation cohort of roughly 130 subjects. Sequencing was done on a sample of PBMCs. The sequence derives from a young man in good health and CMV-seropositive.

The CDR3 protein is CASSQGLALEETQYF. In nucleotides, the CDR3 is TGTGCCAGCAGCCAAGGACTAGCCTTGGAAGAGACCCAGTACTTC. The chain uses TRBV4-2 and TRBJ2-5; TRBD2 matches at 7 bases. Per the germline V gene, CDR1 is LGHNA and CDR2 is YNFKEQ. Germline trimming cut 1 base from V and 3 bases from J; bases unmatched to any gene: 5. The CDR3 spans 15 residues.